Listed below are T cell receptor beta chains from one sample, sequenced in a study of response to subunit inactivated influenza vaccine. One entry per CDR3 protein results from TCRdb running MiXCR on the RT-PCR reads. The sample shows around 570,000 distinct CDR3 sequences, 6.5% to 8% of them seen only once. The starting material was PBMCs from blood, obtained less than 30 months after vaccination. The receptors shown here come from a man aged 50 to 69 who received an inactivated influenza vaccine. Each CDR3 is given with its conserved first and last residue. Each record gives: J gene, D gene, V gene, clone size, CDR3 DNA, CDR3 protein. D genes are given only for firm matches. Clone sizes are given selectively: once, few, many, or a class where the clone is expanded.

j_call: TRBJ2-1
d_call: NA
v_call: TRBV24-1
clone_size: many
cdr3_nt: TGTGCCACCAGTGACCCAAGCTCCTACAATGAGCAGTTCTTC
cdr3_aa: CATSDPSSYNEQFF

j_call: TRBJ2-1
d_call: NA
v_call: TRBV29-1
clone_size: few
cdr3_nt: TGCAGCGTCCGTAGGGCAGACGAGCAGTCCTTC
cdr3_aa: CSVRRADEQSF

j_call: TRBJ1-1
d_call: NA
v_call: TRBV5-1
clone_size: many
cdr3_nt: TGCGCCAGCAGCTTGGGACAGGTAATGAACACTGAAGCTTTCTTT
cdr3_aa: CASSLGQVMNTEAFF

j_call: TRBJ2-7
d_call: TRBD2
v_call: TRBV12-3/TRBV12-4
clone_size: few
cdr3_nt: TGTGCCAGCAGCCTGACTAGCGGGAGAGAGTACTTC
cdr3_aa: CASSLTSGREYF

j_call: TRBJ2-7
d_call: TRBD2
v_call: TRBV7-2
clone_size: many
cdr3_nt: TGTGCCAGCAGCTTCCTCTCGGGGGGTTCCTACGAGCAGTACTTC
cdr3_aa: CASSFLSGGSYEQYF

j_call: TRBJ2-5
d_call: NA
v_call: TRBV24-1
clone_size: many
cdr3_nt: TGTGCCACCAGTGATGCCACAGGGGAGACCCAGTACTTC
cdr3_aa: CATSDATGETQYF

j_call: TRBJ2-3
d_call: NA
v_call: TRBV20-1
clone_size: few
cdr3_nt: TGCAGTGCTAGTGGGGCTGCCCAAGGTGATACGCAGTATTTT
cdr3_aa: CSASGAAQGDTQYF

j_call: TRBJ2-2
d_call: TRBD2
v_call: TRBV7-2
clone_size: NA
cdr3_nt: TGTGCCAGCAGCCCTAGCGGGGGGGCCTCCGGGGAGCTGTTTTTT
cdr3_aa: CASSPSGGASGELFF

j_call: TRBJ1-5
d_call: NA
v_call: TRBV4-3
clone_size: few
cdr3_nt: TGCGCCAGCAGCCAAGAGACAGTTACTCAGCCCCAGCATTTT
cdr3_aa: CASSQETVTQPQHF

j_call: TRBJ2-5
d_call: TRBD2
v_call: TRBV4-3
clone_size: few
cdr3_nt: TGCGCCAGCAGCCAAGAACCAGCGGGGGTTGAGACCCAGTACTTC
cdr3_aa: CASSQEPAGVETQYF

j_call: TRBJ1-3
d_call: TRBD1
v_call: TRBV29-1
clone_size: many
cdr3_nt: TGCAGCGTTGGACAGGGTGATGGAAACACCATATATTTT
cdr3_aa: CSVGQGDGNTIYF

j_call: TRBJ1-4
d_call: TRBD1
v_call: TRBV4-2
clone_size: many
cdr3_nt: TGTGCCAGCAGCCAAGGCCGGACAGGATATGAAAAACTGTTTTTT
cdr3_aa: CASSQGRTGYEKLFF

j_call: TRBJ2-1
d_call: TRBD2
v_call: TRBV7-2
clone_size: few
cdr3_nt: TGTGCCAGCAGCTTAGCACCTAGCGGGAGGTCCTACAATGAGCAGTTCTTC
cdr3_aa: CASSLAPSGRSYNEQFF

j_call: TRBJ1-2
d_call: NA
v_call: TRBV4-3
clone_size: few
cdr3_nt: TGCGCCAGCAGCCAACTAGGCCTGTTGGGGAACGCTAACTATGGCTACACCTTC
cdr3_aa: CASSQLGLLGNANYGYTF

j_call: TRBJ2-3
d_call: TRBD1
v_call: TRBV4-3
clone_size: few
cdr3_nt: TGCGCCAGCAGCCAAGACGCGTTGGACAGGGATACGCAGTATTTT
cdr3_aa: CASSQDALDRDTQYF

j_call: TRBJ1-2
d_call: NA
v_call: TRBV10-2
clone_size: many
cdr3_nt: TGCGCCAGCAGTCTGGGGTTTAACTATGGCTACACCTTC
cdr3_aa: CASSLGFNYGYTF

j_call: TRBJ2-3
d_call: NA
v_call: TRBV7-9
clone_size: NA
cdr3_nt: TGTGCCAGCAGCTTACGGTTGCAGACCACAGATACGCAGTATTTT
cdr3_aa: CASSLRLQTTDTQYF

j_call: TRBJ1-1
d_call: NA
v_call: TRBV5-1
clone_size: NA
cdr3_nt: TGCGCCAGCAGCCCTCGGGACGGAACCGTTACTAACACTGAAGCTTTCTTT
cdr3_aa: CASSPRDGTVTNTEAFF

j_call: TRBJ2-7
d_call: NA
v_call: TRBV11-2
clone_size: NA
cdr3_nt: TGTGCCAGCATCTTAGGGGGGCGGTGGAGCTCCTACGAGCAGTACTTC
cdr3_aa: CASILGGRWSSYEQYF

j_call: TRBJ1-4
d_call: NA
v_call: TRBV15
clone_size: NA
cdr3_nt: TGTGCCACCAGCAGAGGGGGGGCTGGTGAAAAACTGTTTTTT
cdr3_aa: CATSRGGAGEKLFF

j_call: TRBJ1-6
d_call: TRBD1
v_call: TRBV6-5
clone_size: NA
cdr3_nt: TGTGCCAGCAGATTAGACAGGGCCTATTCACCCCTCCACTTT
cdr3_aa: CASRLDRAYSPLHF

j_call: TRBJ2-2
d_call: NA
v_call: TRBV5-1
clone_size: NA
cdr3_nt: TGCGCCAGCAGCCTCAGGGTAGTGGAGAACACCGGGGAGCTGTTTTTT
cdr3_aa: CASSLRVVENTGELFF

j_call: TRBJ2-7
d_call: NA
v_call: TRBV10-3
clone_size: many
cdr3_nt: TGTGCCATCAGTGAGTCGACAGGAATAGGTCACGAGCAGTACTTC
cdr3_aa: CAISESTGIGHEQYF

j_call: TRBJ1-6
d_call: NA
v_call: TRBV10-3
clone_size: many
cdr3_nt: TGTGCCATCAGGGCGGAGGGACCCTATAATTCACCCCTCCACTTT
cdr3_aa: CAIRAEGPYNSPLHF

j_call: TRBJ2-1
d_call: TRBD2
v_call: TRBV25-1
clone_size: few
cdr3_nt: TGTGCCAGCAGAGAAAGCGGGATGGCAAACAATGAGCAGTTCTTC
cdr3_aa: CASRESGMANNEQFF

j_call: TRBJ1-1
d_call: TRBD1
v_call: TRBV5-1
clone_size: NA
cdr3_nt: TGCGCCAGCAGCCTCACCGGGACAGCAAGGACTGAAGCTTTCTTT
cdr3_aa: CASSLTGTARTEAFF

j_call: TRBJ1-4
d_call: NA
v_call: TRBV2
clone_size: many
cdr3_nt: TGTGCCAGCAGTGAAGTCCCCCAGGATGGGGGAAAACTGTTTTTT
cdr3_aa: CASSEVPQDGGKLFF

j_call: TRBJ2-1
d_call: TRBD1
v_call: TRBV12-3/TRBV12-4
clone_size: many
cdr3_nt: TGTGCCAGCAGTTCTCCGGGACAGGGATACAATGAGCAGTTCTTC
cdr3_aa: CASSSPGQGYNEQFF

j_call: TRBJ1-6
d_call: NA
v_call: TRBV20-1
clone_size: few
cdr3_nt: TGCAGTGCTACCCGGGCCAGAAGAGATTCACCCCTCCACTTT
cdr3_aa: CSATRARRDSPLHF

j_call: TRBJ1-2
d_call: NA
v_call: TRBV5-1
clone_size: NA
cdr3_nt: TGCGCCAGCAGCGACCGGGACACCAGCATCGATGGCTACACCTTC
cdr3_aa: CASSDRDTSIDGYTF

j_call: TRBJ2-1
d_call: TRBD2
v_call: TRBV4-3
clone_size: few
cdr3_nt: TGCGCCAGCAGCCAACGACTAGCGGGTGAAAGCTCCTACAATGAGCAGTTCTTC
cdr3_aa: CASSQRLAGESSYNEQFF

j_call: TRBJ2-7
d_call: TRBD2
v_call: TRBV7-2
clone_size: many
cdr3_nt: TGTGCCAGCAGCGCCCTAGCGGGAATTACCTACGAGCAGTACTTC
cdr3_aa: CASSALAGITYEQYF

j_call: TRBJ1-1
d_call: NA
v_call: TRBV6-5
clone_size: NA
cdr3_nt: TGTGCCAGCAGTTCAAACGTTAACACTGAAGCTTTCTTT
cdr3_aa: CASSSNVNTEAFF

j_call: TRBJ1-6
d_call: NA
v_call: TRBV9
clone_size: NA
cdr3_nt: TGTGCCAGCAGCCCAAGGGGGGACGGCCGAATTTCACCCCTCCACTTT
cdr3_aa: CASSPRGDGRISPLHF

j_call: TRBJ2-3
d_call: NA
v_call: TRBV5-1
clone_size: NA
cdr3_nt: TGCGCCAGCAGCTTGGCCGAGGGGCCTATTACAGATACGCAGTATTTT
cdr3_aa: CASSLAEGPITDTQYF

j_call: TRBJ2-3
d_call: NA
v_call: TRBV28
clone_size: NA
cdr3_nt: TGTGCCAGCAGTCTCCGGACTAACTCCACAGATACGCAGTATTTT
cdr3_aa: CASSLRTNSTDTQYF

j_call: TRBJ1-2
d_call: NA
v_call: TRBV20-1
clone_size: NA
cdr3_nt: TGCAGTGCTAGCGGACAGCTTAACTATGGCTACACCTTC
cdr3_aa: CSASGQLNYGYTF

j_call: TRBJ1-2
d_call: NA
v_call: TRBV27
clone_size: NA
cdr3_nt: TGTGCCAGCAGTAGTGGGGCTCACTATGGCTACACCTTC
cdr3_aa: CASSSGAHYGYTF

j_call: TRBJ2-5
d_call: NA
v_call: TRBV10-3
clone_size: many
cdr3_nt: TGTGCCATCAGTGAGTCGAAGCTGGATCAGTACTTC
cdr3_aa: CAISESKLDQYF

j_call: TRBJ2-3
d_call: NA
v_call: TRBV20-1
clone_size: many
cdr3_nt: TGCAGTGCTAGAGATGACCAAGCGTCCCGATATTTT
cdr3_aa: CSARDDQASRYF

j_call: TRBJ2-7
d_call: NA
v_call: TRBV11-3
clone_size: NA
cdr3_nt: TGTGCCAGCAGCTTAGGGGGGGGCGGTGGCTGGTACTTC
cdr3_aa: CASSLGGGGGWYF

j_call: TRBJ2-1
d_call: NA
v_call: TRBV20-1
clone_size: few
cdr3_nt: TGCAGTGCTCTAAGGGACCTCTACAATGAGCAGTTCTTC
cdr3_aa: CSALRDLYNEQFF

j_call: TRBJ2-1
d_call: TRBD2
v_call: TRBV6-1
clone_size: many
cdr3_nt: TGTGCCAGCAGTGATGGGACTAGCGGCTACAATGAGCAGTTCTTC
cdr3_aa: CASSDGTSGYNEQFF

j_call: TRBJ2-7
d_call: NA
v_call: TRBV28
clone_size: few
cdr3_nt: TGTGCCAGCAGTCTAGGGACGGAATGGTACGAGCAGTACTTC
cdr3_aa: CASSLGTEWYEQYF

j_call: TRBJ2-3
d_call: NA
v_call: TRBV11-2
clone_size: few
cdr3_nt: TGTGCCAGCAGCTTCATCCGGGGAGATACGCAGTATTTT
cdr3_aa: CASSFIRGDTQYF

j_call: TRBJ2-2
d_call: NA
v_call: TRBV11-2
clone_size: few
cdr3_nt: TGTGCCAGCAAGGTCAAGCCCAACACCGGGGAGCTGTTTTTT
cdr3_aa: CASKVKPNTGELFF

j_call: TRBJ1-1
d_call: TRBD1
v_call: TRBV5-1
clone_size: NA
cdr3_nt: TGCGCCAGCAGCTCCTGGGACAGGGGTACTGAAGCTTTCTTT
cdr3_aa: CASSSWDRGTEAFF

j_call: TRBJ1-4
d_call: NA
v_call: TRBV12-3/TRBV12-4
clone_size: few
cdr3_nt: TGTGCCAGCAGTCAGCGGGCAACTAATGAAAAACTGTTTTTT
cdr3_aa: CASSQRATNEKLFF

j_call: TRBJ2-2
d_call: TRBD1
v_call: TRBV19
clone_size: NA
cdr3_nt: TGTGCCAGTAGTAAACAGGGGAATACCGGGGAGCTGGTTTTT
cdr3_aa: CASSKQGNTGELVF

j_call: TRBJ2-3
d_call: NA
v_call: TRBV4-1
clone_size: few
cdr3_nt: TGCGCCAGCAGCCAATTGCGGGGATCTTATACGCAGTATTTT
cdr3_aa: CASSQLRGSYTQYF

j_call: TRBJ1-2
d_call: NA
v_call: TRBV5-1
clone_size: NA
cdr3_nt: TGCGCCAGCAGCCTAGGATCAGAAAACTATGGCTACACCTTC
cdr3_aa: CASSLGSENYGYTF

j_call: TRBJ2-1
d_call: TRBD2
v_call: TRBV30
clone_size: many
cdr3_nt: TGTGCCTGGAGTGTCCCGGGACTAGTAACCTACAATGAGCAGTTCTTC
cdr3_aa: CAWSVPGLVTYNEQFF

j_call: TRBJ2-7
d_call: NA
v_call: TRBV4-3
clone_size: many
cdr3_nt: TGCGCCAGCAGCCAAGCCCCGACCATCTTGGCCGAGCAGTACTTC
cdr3_aa: CASSQAPTILAEQYF